The entry below describes one T cell receptor (beta chain). Its cognate antigen has yet to be identified. No clone much larger than this one lies a single base away; base qualities are absent. These data are taken from a study of human T cells and chemical hapten exposure (dated by TCRdb to the early 2020s). In the study overall: For sensitization, 2% DPC in acetone was applied to a 2 cm by 2 cm area of upper inner arm skin. The patient cohort, mostly female, included alopecia areata with under or over 50% scalp involvement, alopecia totalis and alopecia universalis. Blood samples were taken from patients before sensitization (week 0) and then at 2, 6 and about 24 weeks after DPC sensitization. Patients additionally received weekly therapeutic DPC doses to the scalp throughout the roughly 25-week study period. The study tracked peripheral blood TCR repertoire changes in vivo during primary and secondary sensitization to the hapten diphenylcyclopropenone (DPC) in alopecia patients. For TCR sequencing, blood came from 25 to 30 alopecia patients at anywhere from one to four time points (pre-sensitization, 2, 6 and 24 weeks). Libraries were combined into a pool for sequencing, and differences in TCR yield between samples came mainly from small differences in library volumes within the pool. Patch tests used Finn chambers with 0.01% DPC on the upper back, scored after 6 days by International Contact Dermatitis Research Group standards. What the research found in general, with its limitations: Because every patient had alopecia, a presumed autoimmune disease, the patients' immune response might differ from that of healthy individuals. A positive correlation was found between the number of PT1 expanded TCRs and patch test score, with significance reached at thresholds 8, 16 and 32 but not 4. Expanded TCRs formed significantly more large CDR3 similarity clusters than pre-sensitization or healthy control sets, consistent with antigen-driven responses. Repeated subsampling changed both the strength of the expansion versus patch-test correlation and the threshold at which the correlation became significant. DPC sensitization did not change how many TCRs were above 1 in 1000 frequency, and no evidence was found of alterations in global repertoire structure.

The time point label here, explained by the study, means: pre-sensitization, week 0. Reading the label with the study, this specimen's treatment or condition is: therapeutic diphenylcyclopropenone sensitization with weekly scalp DPC. At each patch-test visit, blood was drawn before the patch test was applied. Patients were considered eligible if aged 18 to 70, diagnosed with alopecia and deemed suitable for DPC therapy, and patients were excluded if pregnant. Total RNA was extracted from unfractionated whole blood that had been collected in Tempus Blood RNA tubes. Relative to germline, V is missing 3 bases and J is missing 5 bases, with 6 bases of the junction outside any gene match. CDR1 and CDR2 (SGHAT, FQNNGV) derive from the germline V gene. The CDR3 sequence holds 14 residues, the cysteine and phenylalanine included. The only DNA kept is the CDR3, 42 bases in frame from the first base. The library was prepared using RACE. The reads were generated on a NextSeq 500. Library preparation attached unique molecular identifiers to individual cDNA molecules for quantitative, reproducible TCR counting. For every blood RNA sample, sequencing covered both the TCR alpha and TCR beta chains. The study's own analysis went as follows. A median of about 89,000 TCRs per sample was observed, with a range of about 23,224 to 750,000. The Decombinator software suite was used to annotate V, J and CDR3 in the TCR reads. For PS versus PT1 abundance plots, all samples were subsampled to the same number of TCRs (28,000). Expanded TCRs were defined as absent before sensitization and observed at least eight times at the 2-week time point. The raw public data were reprocessed by TCRdb itself: fastp quality trimming at Q25, MiXCR clonotype calling, in-frame beta chains only. Entries that share a CDR3 protein sequence are merged under the most common genes and DNA. TCRdb's processing, not the authors' own work, is the source of the V and J calls. The sample data list roughly 88,000 distinct CDR3 sequences, and around 10% of these were observed just once. Together, the top ten hold more than 3% of the sample.

The chain couples TRBV11-2 to TRBJ1-1; 7 bases in the junction line up with TRBD1. The material sequenced was whole blood, taken in connection with sensitization to the hapten diphenylcyclopropenone (DPC). The sequence came from a woman aged 40 to 50 with alopecia areata. Some clones in this sample may be carry-over from other donors' samples. The CDR3 region has the sequence CASSLNQGGTEAFF. The DNA is as follows: TGTGCCAGCAGCTTGAACCAGGGGGGGACTGAAGCTTTCTTT.